In its sample, the clone carrying this T cell receptor (beta chain) was seen a few times. Its antigen is undetermined. This record comes from a study of cytomegalovirus exposure and HLA in healthy donors. Primers: 60 Vbeta forward and 13 Jbeta reverse. Data came from immunoSEQ multiplex PCR; TCRdb stores just in-frame clones and leaves some out. In the table there are roughly 71,000 clones, 60% to 65% of which are singletons. Findings of the study overall: DRB1 showed the most TCR associations and HLA-C the fewest in a later analysis, as rates varied by HLA locus. Per published accounts, TCR beta sequences correctly predicted the HLA-A and HLA-B alleles of most subjects.

Sequencing used PBMCs. The sequence was obtained from a man in his thirties or forties in good health and CMV-seronegative.

DNA for the CDR3: TGTGCCAGCAGTAAACAGATCCTGGTACCTGGCTACACCTTC. Translating it yields CASSKQILVPGYTF. J is TRBJ1-2 and V is TRBV6-5; D gene unclear. The length of the CDR3 is 14 residues. Germline CDR1 reads MNHEY; CDR2 reads SVGAGI. Trimming took off 5 bases at V and 7 bases at J, with 17 bases between the two ends.